The TCR beta chain under discussion was sequenced for a study of T cell responses to AZD1222 COVID-19 vaccine. Notes on the study in general: It was only after the peak T cell response that any repertoires were sampled. CD4 TCRs associated with vaccination spanned spike, dominating at 160-218 and 743-854.

The ends were cut back, 0 bases at V and 8 bases at J, with 7 bases in the middle. Looked up from germline, CDR1 is WNHNN and CDR2 is SYGVQD (reference sequence). The CDR3 length is 12 residues. TCRdb's copy holds only in-frame clones and misses some; the assay was immunoSEQ multiplex PCR. This sample carries around 140,000 clones, 70% to 90% of them seen once, and the ten largest clones take 5% to 6.5%. A remark on this clone: Its antigen is not known.

This sample comprised peripheral blood, obtained 28 days after the second dose of the MenACWY control vaccine. The genes are TRBV10-1 and TRBJ1-1, with D unclear. The clonotype originates from an adult who received the MenACWY meningococcal vaccine as a control. CDR3 loop: CASSESVREAFF. The CDR3 DNA sequence: TGCGCCAGCAGTGAGTCGGTGCGGGAAGCTTTCTTT.